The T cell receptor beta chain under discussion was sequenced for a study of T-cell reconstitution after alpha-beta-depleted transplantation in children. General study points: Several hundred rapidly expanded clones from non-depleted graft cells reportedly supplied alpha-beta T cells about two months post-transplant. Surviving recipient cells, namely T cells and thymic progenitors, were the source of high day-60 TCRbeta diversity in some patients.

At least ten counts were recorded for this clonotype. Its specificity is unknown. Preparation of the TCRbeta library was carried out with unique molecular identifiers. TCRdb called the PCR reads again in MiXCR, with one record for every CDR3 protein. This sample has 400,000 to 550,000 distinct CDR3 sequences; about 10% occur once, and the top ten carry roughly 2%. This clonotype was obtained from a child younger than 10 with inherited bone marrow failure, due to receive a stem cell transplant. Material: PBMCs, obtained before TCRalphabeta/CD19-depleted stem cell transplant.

CDR3 nucleotide sequence: TGTGCCAGCAGCTCCCTCGACACAGGGGAGGACACTGAAGCTTTCTTT. Its translation: CASSSLDTGEDTEAFF. This chain joins TRBV13 and TRBJ1-1; TRBD1 agrees at 7 bases. CDR1 is PRHDT, CDR2 FYEKMQ, per germline (reference sequence). The junction had 11 bases not matched to a gene; V was cut back by 4 bases and J by 3 bases. The CDR3 spans 16 residues.